This T cell receptor (beta chain) appears in the sequencing data of a study of T cells in Graves' hyperthyroidism and ophthalmopathy. Study observations and caveats: Most clonotypes that expanded in the thyroid above 0.001 also showed up in blood.

Note on this clonotype: Antigen specificity is unknown.

In the ophthalmopathy cohort, Clinical Activity Score was at least 3, NOSPECS grade at least 4, and duration under 3 months. From RNA transcripts, TCR beta CDR3 regions were amplified. The HTBI primer set served for first-round RT-PCR of the TCR CDR3. TCRdb re-derived calls from the multiplex PCR reads in MiXCR, one entry per CDR3 protein. The profile covers some 500,000 distinct CDR3 sequences, with roughly a sixth appearing a single time and 29% taken by the ten largest. The CDR3 covers 15 residues. Per the germline V gene, CDR1 is MGHDK and CDR2 is SYGVNS. With 3 bases removed from V and 0 bases from J, the gap between germline ends came to 10 bases.

This chain uses TRBV25-1 with TRBJ2-3; D might be TRBD2 (5 bases). The material sequenced was blood. The clonotype originates from a woman in her 30s with Graves' ophthalmopathy. CDR3 coding DNA: TGTGCCAGCAGTGAGGTAGCGTCTAGCACAGATACGCAGTATTTT. It is translated as CASSEVASSTDTQYF.